Sequencing of this T cell receptor beta chain was carried out in a study of spatial heterogeneity in lung cancer. Study background: The donors were 72 patients with non-small cell lung cancer that was early-stage and untreated. Where they were available, follow-up PBMC samples were sequenced, at a median of about 22 months after resection. Detection consistently yielded more beta chains than alpha chains.

Time point described: blood at routine non-recurrence follow-up after resection. Tumor, nontumor lung or frozen PBMC supplied whole RNA that was sequenced unsorted. Using its own MiXCR run on the 5' RACE reads, TCRdb lists one record per CDR3 protein. The profile shows around 27,000 distinct CDR3 sequences, 6% of them singletons. This clonotype was observed many times. The clonotype originates from a male donor with early-stage non-small cell lung cancer. This specimen consisted of PBMCs, obtained at follow-up.

The CDR3 reads CASSLRSSTEAFF. In DNA form, the CDR3 reads TGTGCCAGCAGTTTAAGGAGCAGCACTGAAGCTTTCTTT. The rearrangement links TRBV27 to TRBJ1-1; D is ambiguous. Germline V gene data show CDR1 as MNHEY and CDR2 as SMNVEV (reference sequence). This CDR3 has 13 amino acids. Trimming left V 2 bases short and J 4 bases short, with 8 bases between.